The present entry profiles one T cell receptor (beta chain) with its context. Sequenced by immunoSEQ multiplex PCR; TCRdb stores in-frame clones only, minus some. The table has about 100,000 clones, roughly 84% seen once. This specimen comes from a study of blood T cell repertoires in COVID-19. Overall study context: PBMCs, B-cell-depleted T cells, or T cells were the source of the cDNA or gDNA that made up the material.

Trimming cost V 0 bases and J 8 bases; bases outside gene matches: 9. The CDR3 sequence is 16 residues long. Germline V gene sequence: CDR1 ENHRY, CDR2 SYGVKD. The rearrangement links TRBV10-3 to TRBJ2-1; TRBD2 matches 8 bases. The source is a man between 65 and 85 years old with active or convalescent COVID-19. The sequenced sample was peripheral blood. The CDR3 sequence is CAISESDGGARDEQFF. The CDR3 nucleotides are TGTGCCATCAGTGAGTCTGACGGGGGGGCAAGAGATGAGCAGTTCTTC.